This T cell receptor (beta chain) is from a study of blood T cells in healthy people across ages. Notes on this clonotype: What it recognizes is unknown.

A second PCR of roughly 7 to 11 cycles used a sample-barcoded 5' primer and a J-beta primer mix. The template-switch adaptor was a 5' adaptor with 12 random nucleotides. It tagged each cDNA molecule. TCRdb recomputed calls from the 5' RACE reads with MiXCR, one row per CDR3 protein. Here the sample spans fewer than 2 million distinct CDR3 sequences, 30% to 40% being singletons. Regarding the study as a whole: Unsorted PBMCs ruled out conclusive naive versus antigen-experienced comparison. More naive CD4+ cells and higher diversity were found in long-lived than in aged donors.

Germline V gene lookup returns CDR1 SGHAT and CDR2 FQDESV (reference sequence). The V end was cut by 1 base, the J end by 0 bases, with 13 bases between. The CDR3 totals 17 residues. The sequence came from a human donor in good health. Sequencing input: blood. The genes are TRBV11-1 and TRBJ2-1; D possibly corresponds to TRBD2 (5 bases). The CDR3 DNA follows: TGTGCCAGCAGCTTAGGTCCGGTAGGGAGCTCCTACAATGAGCAGTTCTTC. As protein: CASSLGPVGSSYNEQFF.